The T cell receptor beta chain under discussion was sequenced for a study of shared clonotypes between healthy human individuals. As to this clone: Antigen specificity is unknown.

The germline CDR1 and CDR2 sequences are SGHNT and YYREEE (reference sequence). Trimming left V 4 bases short and J 0 bases short, with 11 bases between. CDR3 length: 15 residues. The assay was immunoSEQ multiplex PCR, and TCRdb's table has in-frame clones only and misses some. The repertoire consists of approximately 2.5 million clones, with roughly 92% occurring once and the leading ten covering 0.11% to 0.15%. General study results and limits: Compared with clonotypes that all four donors shared, non-shared clonotypes had lower generation probabilities.

The sequence was obtained from a young man in good health. The chain couples TRBV5-4 to TRBJ2-1; D is ambiguous. Sequenced material: naive CD4+ T cells sorted from blood. Subset in this sample: CD45RA+ positively selected. This CDR3 is CASSPPKSSYNEQFF. DNA of the CDR3: TGTGCCAGCAGCCCCCCTAAAAGCTCCTACAATGAGCAGTTCTTC.